Following are 24 T cell receptor beta chains from one sample sequenced in a study of blood T cell repertoires in COVID-19 (dated by TCRdb to between 2020 and 2021). Library creation used the immunoSEQ multiplex PCR assay. Not all clones reach the TCRdb copy of this immuneACCESS table, which keeps in-frame sequences only. Checked studies attribute under half of the gap to unresolved V genes and leave the rest unexplained. For this sample there are under 130,000 clones; roughly nine tenths appear just once. The top ten clonotypes cover around 3.1% of the sample. The sample consisted of peripheral blood. The receptors were sampled from a man aged 50 or older in a cohort sampled during active COVID-19.

The rearrangement uses TRBV5-4 and TRBJ1-2; 8 bases are a match to TRBD1. Germline V gene sequence: CDR1 SGHNT, CDR2 YYREEE (reference sequence). Trimming took 2 bases from V and 3 from J; bases not matched to a gene: 6. CDR3 length equals 15 residues. The CDR3 protein is CASSLQGGGDYGYTF. DNA of the CDR3: TGTGCCAGCAGCTTACAGGGGGGAGGTGACTATGGCTACACCTTC.

The V and J genes are TRBV27 and TRBJ1-6, with D possibly TRBD1 on 5 matching bases. V was pared by 5 bases and J by 0 bases, with 23 bases between. The length of the CDR3 is 20 residues. Per the germline V gene, CDR1 is MNHEY and CDR2 is SMNVEV (reference sequence). Written as DNA, the CDR3 is TGTGCCAGCAGTCCCTCACGGCAGGGATTATCGAGCTCCTATAATTCACCCCTCCACTTT. Protein sequence: CASSPSRQGLSSSYNSPLHF.

This chain connects TRBV3-1 (or the pseudogene TRBV3-2) to TRBJ1-6, with D unresolved. CDR3 size: 15 residues. Trimming pared 3 bases from V and 7 bases from J, leaving 13 bases between. Germline CDR1 reads LGHDT; CDR2 reads YNNKEL (reference sequence). The CDR3 spells CASSQGSFTNSPLHF. The CDR3 nucleotides are TGTGCCAGCAGCCAGGGCTCCTTCACCAATTCACCCCTCCACTTT.

The V gene is TRBV2, the J gene TRBJ1-4, with 8 bases lining up with TRBD1. The CDR3 is 14 amino acids. The ends lost 6 bases at V and 8 bases at J; junction bases unmatched: 8. The V gene's germline CDR1 is SNHLY and CDR2 FYNNEI. The CDR3 DNA is TGTGCCAGCAGAGATTACAGGGGGAAAGAAAAACTGTTTTTT. It translates to CASRDYRGKEKLFF.

The V gene is TRBV24-1, the J gene TRBJ2-3, with D uncertain. This CDR3 has 13 amino acids. Germline values: CDR1 KGHDR, CDR2 SFDVKD. Trimming took off 8 bases at V and 2 bases at J, with 10 bases between the two ends. The CDR3 region is CATTTQNTDTQYF. The CDR3 bases are TGTGCCACCACTACACAGAACACAGATACGCAGTATTTT.

The chain joins TRBV19 to TRBJ1-3, with D unresolved. The CDR3 contains 15 residues. V lost 4 bases, J lost 0 bases, and 10 bases lay in between. In germline, CDR1 is LNHDA, CDR2 SQIVND (reference sequence). CDR3 in DNA: TGTGCCAGTAGTACGACGGAGAACTCTGGAAACACCATATATTTT. Protein: CASSTTENSGNTIYF.

The V gene is TRBV7-3, the J gene TRBJ1-5; D remains ambiguous. Germline V gene data show CDR1 as SGHTA and CDR2 as FQGTGA. Trimming took off 1 base at V and 6 bases at J, with 7 bases between the two ends. This CDR3 has 13 amino acids. CDR3 nucleotides: TGTGCCAGCAGCTTAAACCCAGGTCAGCCCCAGCATTTT. Encoded protein: CASSLNPGQPQHF. Complete variable domain (other parts from reference TRBV7-3 and TRBJ1-5): GAGVSQTPSNKVTEKGKYVELRCDPISGHTALYWYRQSLGQGPEFLIYFQGTGAADDSGLPNDRFFAVRPEGSVSTLKIQRTERGDSAVYLCASSLNPGQPQHFGDGTRLSIL.

V and J are TRBV24-1 and TRBJ2-3; 10 bases map to TRBD2. The CDR3 runs to 17 residues. Looked up from germline, CDR1 is KGHDR and CDR2 is SFDVKD. After removal of 4 bases from V and 2 bases from J, the junction contained 8 bases not matched to a gene. The CDR3 spells CATSDPLAGFNTDTQYF. In DNA, the CDR3 is TGTGCCACCAGTGACCCACTAGCGGGGTTTAACACAGATACGCAGTATTTT.

As concerns this clone: This sample includes further DNA sequences coding for the same CDR3. The V gene is TRBV6-1, the J gene TRBJ2-1; D is uncertain. This CDR3 is built from 15 residues. Germline V gene lookup returns CDR1 MNHNS and CDR2 SASEGT. The V end lost 1 base, the J end lost 0 bases, and 7 bases lay between the germline ends. The CDR3 here is CASSEDRSSYNEQFF. CDR3 bases: TGTGCCAGCAGTGAAGACCGCAGCTCCTACAATGAGCAGTTCTTC.

The J gene is TRBJ1-4, the V gene TRBV19, with 7 bases matching TRBD1. CDR1 LNHDA and CDR2 SQIVND come from the germline V gene (reference sequence). V lost 9 bases to trimming and J lost 7 bases; unmatched junction nucleotides: 8. The length of the CDR3 is 13 residues. The CDR3 protein is CASQNRGIEKLFF. CDR3 in DNA: TGTGCCAGCCAGAACAGGGGTATTGAAAAACTGTTTTTT.

The chain has TRBV5-1 and TRBJ2-7; 10 bases map to TRBD1. The CDR3 covers 16 residues. The junction had 10 bases not matched to a gene; V was cut back by 4 bases and J by 3 bases. CDR1 SGHRS and CDR2 YFSETQ come from the germline V gene. DNA of the CDR3: TGCGCCAGCAGCCCCGCGCCGGGACAGGGGTTCTACGAGCAGTACTTC. Its translation is CASSPAPGQGFYEQYF.

This chain joins TRBV24-1 and TRBJ2-1; 9 nucleotides agree with TRBD1. This CDR3 comprises 16 residues. Losses at the gene ends were 5 bases for V and 8 bases for J; bases not matched to a gene: 12. The V gene's germline CDR1 is KGHDR and CDR2 SFDVKD. This CDR3 reads CATSASGQGVGDEQFF. As DNA, the CDR3 is TGTGCCACCAGTGCGTCGGGACAGGGAGTAGGCGATGAGCAGTTCTTC.

The rearrangement uses TRBV7-8 and TRBJ2-6; D is uncertain. CDR3 length: 16 residues. Germline V gene lookup returns CDR1 SGHVS and CDR2 FQNEAQ. Trimming left V 0 bases short and J 0 bases short, with 6 bases between. The CDR3 region has the DNA TGTGCCAGCAGCTTAGCGCTTAGCTCTGGGGCCAACGTCCTGACTTTC. Amino acids: CASSLALSSGANVLTF.

V and J are TRBV27 and TRBJ2-5; tentative D call: TRBD1 (5 bases). Looked up from germline, CDR1 is MNHEY and CDR2 is SMNVEV (reference sequence). The length of the CDR3 is 16 residues. Trimming shortened V by 4 bases and J by 4 bases, and 19 bases separated the two germline ends. CDR3 residues: CASSSSLTVTGETQYF. Here the CDR3 DNA reads TGTGCCAGCAGTTCCAGCTTGACAGTTACGGGAGAGACCCAGTACTTC.

A word on this clone: The identical CDR3 is also encoded by other nucleotide sequences in the sample. The chain employs TRBV5-1 and TRBJ2-2, with TRBD1 identical over 8 bases. The junction had 3 bases not matched to a gene; V was cut back by 4 bases and J by 4 bases. This CDR3 spans 14 amino acids. Germline V gene data show CDR1 as SGHRS and CDR2 as YFSETQ. CDR3 residues: CASSGGQGTGELFF. The CDR3 DNA sequence: TGCGCCAGCAGCGGAGGACAGGGCACCGGGGAGCTGTTTTTT.

CDR3 bases: TGTGCCAGCAGTAGGACAGGGCCGGGCTACGAGCAGTACTTC. Encoded protein: CASSRTGPGYEQYF. The chain combines TRBV6-2 or TRBV6-3 with TRBJ2-7; 8 nucleotides match TRBD1. The germline CDR1 and CDR2 sequences are MNHEY and SVGEGT. CDR3 length: 14 amino acids. V lost 5 bases to trimming and J lost 3 bases; unmatched junction nucleotides: 6.

The chain joins TRBV27 to TRBJ2-1, with 15 bases matching TRBD2. Germline V lookup: CDR1 MNHEY, CDR2 SMNVEV (reference sequence). The CDR3 loop spans 14 amino acids. With 8 bases clipped from V and 7 bases from J, the junction kept 3 bases outside the gene matches. The CDR3 loop reads CASRTSGGVNEQFF. DNA for the CDR3: TGTGCCAGCCGGACTAGCGGGGGGGTGAATGAGCAGTTCTTC.

CDR3 amino acids: CASSLEQRVSTDTQYF. The CDR3 nucleotides are TGTGCCAGCAGTTTAGAGCAGCGGGTGAGCACAGATACGCAGTATTTT. This sequence joins TRBV27 and TRBJ2-3; D is perhaps TRBD2 (6 bases). CDR3 size: 16 residues. Deletions cut 2 bases from V and 0 bases from J, with 12 bases between. Germline CDR1 reads MNHEY; CDR2 reads SMNVEV (reference sequence).

The chain couples TRBV5-6 to TRBJ2-5; 8 bases line up with TRBD2. V was pared by 4 bases and J by 3 bases, with 5 bases of the junction left unmatched. This CDR3 has 14 residues. Germline lookup yields CDR1 SGHDT and CDR2 YYEEEE. The CDR3 loop is CASSTGGLEETQYF. The CDR3 region has the DNA TGTGCCAGCAGCACGGGGGGACTAGAAGAGACCCAGTACTTC.

J is TRBJ2-5 and V is TRBV7-9; unclear D gene. The CDR3 length is 14 residues. The V end lost 2 bases, the J end lost 0 bases, and 7 bases lay between the germline ends. Germline CDR1 and CDR2: SEHNR and FQNEAQ (reference sequence). The chain's CDR3 is CASSLHQYQETQYF. CDR3 bases: TGTGCCAGCAGCTTACACCAGTACCAAGAGACCCAGTACTTC.

This chain links TRBV6-2 or TRBV6-3 with TRBJ2-3; 7 nucleotides align to TRBD2. The length of the CDR3 is 18 residues. Trimming removed 4 bases from V and 3 bases from J; junction bases left unmatched: 16. The germline V gene has CDR1 MNHEY and CDR2 SVGEGT. CDR3 region: CASSSPPSSGGATDTQYF. CDR3 nucleotides: TGTGCCAGCAGTTCCCCCCCCTCTAGCGGAGGGGCGACAGATACGCAGTATTTT.

The chain combines TRBV5-7 with TRBJ2-2; D gene uncertain. TRBV5-7 is assigned to the ORF class and has an uncertain function. This CDR3 is 16 amino acids long. The V and J ends lost 4 bases and 0 bases respectively, with 13 bases between them. CDR3 sequence: CASSQTCPANTGELFF. The CDR3 DNA follows: TGTGCCAGCAGCCAAACATGCCCAGCGAACACCGGGGAGCTGTTTTTT.

The chain has TRBV7-9 and TRBJ2-3; TRBD1 matches at 12 bases. V trimming: 4 bases; J trimming: 0 bases; junction bases outside the gene matches: 5. This CDR3 has 17 residues. CDR1 SEHNR and CDR2 FQNEAQ come from the germline V gene (reference sequence). For the CDR3, the DNA is TGTGCCAGCAGCTCGTGGGGACAGGGGGCGAGCACAGATACGCAGTATTTT. As protein: CASSSWGQGASTDTQYF.

This sequence joins TRBV10-1 and TRBJ2-5, with D tentatively TRBD2 (6 bases). V was shortened by 3 bases and J by 5 bases, with 13 bases between the two germline ends. This CDR3 has 14 residues. The V gene's germline CDR1 is WNHNN and CDR2 SYGVQD (reference sequence). The CDR3 reads CASSEGGAGETQYF. The CDR3 nucleotides read TGCGCCAGCAGTGAAGGAGGGGCCGGGGAGACCCAGTACTTC.